The clone carrying this TCR beta chain has ten or more counts. Its antigen is unknown. From alopecia areata patients, lesional scalp punch biopsies and peripheral blood were collected. CDR3 length: 13 amino acids. The germline gives CDR1 SQVTM, CDR2 ANQGSEA. Trimming pared 6 bases from V and 8 bases from J, leaving 17 bases between. The data stem from a study of CD8+ T cells in alopecia areata. Study outcomes and limitations: Affected lesional scalp, above all in alopecia totalis/universalis, was more clonal than normal scalp.

Extracted from the samples, RNA was reverse transcribed into cDNA to serve as the sequencing template. Clones were sequenced by immunoSEQ multiplex PCR, and TCRdb holds only the in-frame ones, with some missing. Of about 97,000 clones detected, about 40% appear once; the ten largest clones hold 1% to 1.5%. The material sequenced was CD4+ T cells sorted from blood. The genes are TRBV29-1 and TRBJ2-1; D is unclear. This TCR was recovered from a human donor with alopecia areata. DNA of the CDR3: TGCAGCGTGACCGGACGTGGTGTCGATGAGCAGTTCTTC. This encodes CSVTGRGVDEQFF.